A selection of T cell receptor beta chains follows, all from one sample in a study of blood T cell repertoires in COVID-19. Profiling relied on immunoSEQ multiplex PCR, and the TCRdb table lists in-frame clones only, not all of them. Of around 180,000 clones listed, about 84% were seen once; the top ten hold under 9.5%. Sequenced material: PBMCs or T cells enriched from blood (not recorded which). These receptors were collected from a woman aged 30 to 39 who had recovered from COVID-19. Both conserved end residues are part of each CDR3. A D gene is named only where the DNA matches it firmly. Rows give clone size only sometimes, using once, few, many, or a class for an expanded clone.

clone size,D gene,V gene,J gene,CDR3 protein,CDR3 DNA
.,TRBD1,TRBV3-1/TRBV3-2,TRBJ2-7,CASSRTGTGIYEQYF,TGTGCCAGCAGCCGGACCGGGACAGGGATCTACGAGCAGTACTTC
once,.,TRBV13,TRBJ2-7,CASSLGLSGDYEQYF,TGTGCCAGCAGCTTAGGTCTTAGCGGAGACTACGAGCAGTACTTC
.,TRBD1,TRBV15,TRBJ2-2,CATSRVDLGDRGNTGELFF,TGTGCCACCAGCAGAGTCGATTTGGGGGACAGGGGGAACACCGGGGAGCTGTTTTTT
.,TRBD2,TRBV29-1,TRBJ2-1,CSVAKAGVTNEQFF,TGCAGCGTTGCCAAAGCGGGAGTCACAAATGAGCAGTTCTTC
.,.,TRBV7-9,TRBJ2-7,CASSLIGHEQYF,TGTGCCAGCAGCTTAATTGGGCACGAGCAGTACTTC
.,.,TRBV2,TRBJ2-5,CASSEQVEQETQYF,TGTGCCAGCAGTGAACAGGTCGAACAAGAGACCCAGTACTTC
.,TRBD2,TRBV5-1,TRBJ2-3,CASSLNRVAGGPSTDTQYF,TGCGCCAGCAGCTTGAATAGGGTAGCGGGAGGGCCAAGCACAGATACGCAGTATTTT
.,TRBD1,TRBV6-5,TRBJ1-6,CASSRTGDNSPLHF,TGTGCCAGCAGCCGGACAGGGGATAATTCACCCCTCCACTTT
.,.,TRBV15,TRBJ2-7,CATSRAIGGLGEQYF,TGTGCCACCAGCAGAGCCATCGGGGGGCTGGGTGAGCAGTACTTC
.,.,TRBV3-1/TRBV3-2,TRBJ1-1,CASSQVKGLTNTEAFF,TGTGCCAGCAGCCAAGTGAAGGGGCTCACGAACACTGAAGCTTTCTTT
.,.,TRBV30,TRBJ2-7,CAWRNDRFGEQYF,TGTGCCTGGAGGAACGACAGGTTTGGCGAGCAGTACTTC
once,TRBD1,TRBV5-6,TRBJ1-5,CASSRTGGNQPQHF,TGTGCCAGCAGCAGAACAGGGGGCAATCAGCCCCAGCATTTT
.,.,TRBV19,TRBJ2-1,CASSISGGRIAYNEQFF,TGTGCCAGTAGTATCTCTGGTGGGAGGATAGCCTACAATGAGCAGTTCTTC